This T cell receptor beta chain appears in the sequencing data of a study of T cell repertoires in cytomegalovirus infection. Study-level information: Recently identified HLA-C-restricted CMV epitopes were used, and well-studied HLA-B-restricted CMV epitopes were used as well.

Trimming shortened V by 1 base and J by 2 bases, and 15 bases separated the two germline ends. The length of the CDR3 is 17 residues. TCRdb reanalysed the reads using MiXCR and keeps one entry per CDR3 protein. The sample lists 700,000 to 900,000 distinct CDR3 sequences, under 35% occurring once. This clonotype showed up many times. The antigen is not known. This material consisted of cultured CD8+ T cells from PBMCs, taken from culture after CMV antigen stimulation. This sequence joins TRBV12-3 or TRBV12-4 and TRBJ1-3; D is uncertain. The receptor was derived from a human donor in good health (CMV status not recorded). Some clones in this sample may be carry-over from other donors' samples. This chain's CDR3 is CASSLVLLHQAGNTIYF. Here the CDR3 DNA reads TGTGCCAGCAGTTTAGTCCTTCTCCATCAGGCTGGAAACACCATATATTTT.